The next 21 T cell receptor beta chains were all read from a single sample in a study of T cells after yellow fever vaccination. TCRdb re-called the 5' RACE reads with MiXCR, one entry per CDR3 protein. The sample yields hundreds of thousands of distinct CDR3 sequences, about 13% seen once. This specimen was PBMCs, taken on the day of the yellow fever booster vaccination. All receptors come from a man aged 25-45 years who received the YFV17D yellow fever vaccine.

In its sample, this clonotype was seen a few times. V is TRBV28 and J is TRBJ2-7; TRBD1 might be the D (6 bases). The CDR3 is 13 residues long. V lost 2 bases to trimming and J lost 6 bases, with 11 bases between them. From germline, CDR1 is MDHEN and CDR2 SYDVKM. The CDR3 nucleotides read TGTGCCAGCAGTTTACCCGGGACATCCGAGCAGTACTTC. Translating it yields CASSLPGTSEQYF. The full variable domain, rest sourced from reference TRBV28 and TRBJ2-7, is DVKVTQSSRYLVKRTGEKVFLECVQDMDHENMFWYRQDPGLGLRLIYFSYDVKMKEKGDIPEGYSVSREKKERFSLILESASTNQTSMYLCASSLPGTSEQYFGPGTRLTVT.

This clonotype occurred a few times. V gene TRBV9 combines with J gene TRBJ2-7, with D possibly being TRBD1 or TRBD2 (5 bases each). This CDR3 is built from 15 residues. V was pared by 3 bases and J by 2 bases, with 15 bases between. The germline V gene has CDR1 SGDLS and CDR2 YYNGEE. The CDR3 reads CASSERLGPTYEQYF. In DNA form, the CDR3 reads TGTGCCAGCAGCGAACGACTGGGACCAACCTACGAGCAGTACTTC.

The genes are TRBV5-5 and TRBJ2-3, with 9 bases lining up with TRBD2. This CDR3 region has 17 residues. V dropped 0 bases and J dropped 4; count of bases not matched to a gene: 9. Germline V gene data show CDR1 as SGHKS and CDR2 as YYEKEE (reference sequence). CDR3 amino acids: CASSLDEREAAPDTQYF. CDR3 nucleotides: TGTGCCAGCAGCTTGGATGAGCGGGAGGCGGCCCCAGATACGCAGTATTTT.

The V gene is TRBV20-1, the J gene TRBJ2-7, with 12 bases lining up with TRBD2. CDR1 DFQATT and CDR2 SNEGSKA come from the germline V gene (reference sequence). Unmatched junction bases numbered 8, after V lost 5 bases and J lost 6 bases. This CDR3 region has 14 residues. CDR3 coding DNA: TGCAGTGCTGGGAGACTAGCGGGAGTGTCCGAGCAGTACTTC. This codes for CSAGRLAGVSEQYF.

This chain uses TRBV5-6 with TRBJ2-1; tentatively, D is TRBD1 (7 bases). CDR1 and CDR2 (germline): SGHDT, YYEEEE. This CDR3 spans 19 amino acids. V lost 2 bases and J lost 8, with 29 bases in between. The CDR3 DNA reads as TGTGCCAGCAGCTTTGAGGGGACTTGGGACAGCCCTTCCGGGGATGAGCAGTTCTTC. Translating gives CASSFEGTWDSPSGDEQFF.

This clonotype was seen ten or more times. This chain connects TRBV7-8 to TRBJ2-3; D ambiguous. Trimming removed 2 bases from V and 1 base from J, with 10 bases in between. This CDR3 region has 15 residues. Germline V gives CDR1 SGHVS, CDR2 FQNEAQ. The CDR3 region has the DNA TGTGCCAGCAGCTTATTCGGCGGAGGCACAGATACGCAGTATTTT. Its protein is CASSLFGGGTDTQYF.

The chain carries TRBV4-3 and TRBJ2-2; 8 bases are shared with TRBD2. V was clipped by 5 bases and J by 4 bases; unmatched bases: 6. The CDR3 spans 15 residues. CDR1 is LGHNA and CDR2 is YSLEER in the germline V gene. As DNA, the CDR3 is TGCGCCAGCAGCGAAGGGCTAGCGGGCACCGGGGAGCTGTTTTTT. Its translation is CASSEGLAGTGELFF.

The J gene is TRBJ1-2, the V gene TRBV5-3, with unresolved D. TRBV5-3 carries the ORF label, with uncertain function. Trimming left V 2 bases short and J 9 bases short, with 17 bases between. This CDR3 has 14 residues. CDR3 protein: CARSFRGRNLSYTF. DNA for the CDR3: TGTGCCAGAAGCTTCCGCGGGCGCAATTTGAGCTACACCTTC.

This chain joins TRBV6-5 and TRBJ2-7, with 7 bases fitting TRBD1. V shed 0 bases, J shed 2 bases, and the junction held 4 bases outside the gene matches. There are 15 residues in the CDR3. Germline V CDR1 and CDR2: MNHEY, SVGAGI. The CDR3: CASSYSGTDTYEQYF. CDR3 in DNA: TGTGCCAGCAGTTACTCCGGGACAGACACCTACGAGCAGTACTTC.

This chain links TRBV6-2 or TRBV6-3 with TRBJ2-1; 12 bases align to TRBD2. The ends lost 4 bases at V and 12 bases at J; junction bases unmatched: 7. Germline V gene data show CDR1 as MNHEY and CDR2 as SVGEGT. The CDR3 loop spans 14 amino acids. CDR3 bases: TGTGCCAGCAGTTCGGGGACTAGCGGGTGGAGGCAGTTCTTC. Its protein product is CASSSGTSGWRQFF.

The chain joins TRBV6-2 or TRBV6-3 to TRBJ1-2; 12 positions agree with TRBD1. The CDR3 is 17 residues long. The junction had 5 bases not matched to a gene; V was cut back by 2 bases and J by 1 base. CDR1 MNHEY and CDR2 SVGEGT come from the germline V gene. The CDR3 region has the DNA TGTGCCAGCAGTTACCCCGGGACAGGGGGCGATAACTATGGCTACACCTTC. Translating gives CASSYPGTGGDNYGYTF.

This sequence joins TRBV20-1 and TRBJ2-7; 14 bases agree with TRBD2. Germline lookup yields CDR1 DFQATT and CDR2 SNEGSKA (reference sequence). The CDR3 has 15 amino acids. Trimming removed 4 bases from V and 6 bases from J; junction bases left unmatched: 8. As DNA, the CDR3 is TGCAGTGCTATCATCGGGACTAGCGGGAGCACCGAGCAGTACTTC. Translated, it gives CSAIIGTSGSTEQYF.

This clonotype was detected a few times. The J gene is TRBJ1-2, the V gene TRBV6-1; D is possibly TRBD1 (5 bases). CDR3 size: 14 residues. Per the germline V gene, CDR1 is MNHNS and CDR2 is SASEGT. Deletions cut 6 bases from V and 4 bases from J, with 15 bases between. In DNA, the CDR3 is TGTGCCAGCAGACCCCGGGACGGAGCCTATGGCTACACCTTC. This encodes CASRPRDGAYGYTF.

The chain combines TRBV18 with TRBJ1-3; D perhaps matches TRBD1 (5 bases). The CDR3 sequence is 17 residues long. CDR1 KGHSH and CDR2 LQKENI come from the germline V gene. V lost 2 bases to trimming and J lost 0 bases, with 14 bases between them. The CDR3 DNA reads TGTGCCAGCTCACCAATTCCCGGGACCCTCTCTGGAAACACCATATATTTT. Translating gives CASSPIPGTLSGNTIYF.

The sample holds a few counts of this clonotype. The V and J genes are TRBV18 and TRBJ1-6; weak D call: TRBD1 (5 bases). The germline V gene has CDR1 KGHSH and CDR2 LQKENI. Trimming cost V 2 bases and J 7 bases, with 9 bases left between them. This CDR3 is built from 14 residues. CDR3 sequence reads: CASSPGDGNSPLHF. Here the CDR3 DNA reads TGTGCCAGCTCACCAGGGGACGGAAATTCACCCCTCCACTTT.

Remarks on this clonotype: One end of the junction fails to match germline, which may point to a read error. The chain joins TRBV19 to TRBJ2-7, with no clear D. Germline V gene lookup returns CDR1 LNHDA and CDR2 SQIVND (reference sequence). The CDR3 runs to 14 residues. The CDR3 loop reads CDSSIDGSSYEQYF. The CDR3 DNA follows: TGTGACAGTAGTATTGACGGATCCTCCTACGAGCAGTACTTC.

This clonotype was observed many times. CDR3 sequence reads: CASSLGTRYEQYF. CDR3 sequence (DNA): TGCGCCAGCAGCTTGGGGACAAGGTACGAGCAGTACTTC. The genes are TRBV5-1 and TRBJ2-7; a possible D gene is TRBD1 (5 bases). The ends were cut back, 0 bases at V and 4 bases at J, with 8 bases in the middle. Looked up from germline, CDR1 is SGHRS and CDR2 is YFSETQ. CDR3 length equals 13 residues.

This clonotype appeared many times. CDR3 nucleotides: TGCAGTGCGGGACAGCTTAACTATGGCTACACCTTC. Its translation is CSAGQLNYGYTF. The gene calls are TRBV20-1 and TRBJ1-2; 7 positions agree with TRBD1. Germline V gene data show CDR1 as DFQATT and CDR2 as SNEGSKA (reference sequence). V was pared by 6 bases and J by 1 base, with 2 bases of the junction left unmatched. The CDR3 loop spans 12 amino acids.

The chain employs TRBV7-8 and TRBJ2-7; maybe TRBD2 (6 bases). The V end was cut by 4 bases, the J end by 2 bases, with 9 bases between. The CDR3 consists of 13 residues. CDR1 and CDR2 (germline): SGHVS, FQNEAQ. CDR3 sequence reads: CASSSREPYEQYF. The CDR3 DNA is TGTGCCAGCAGCTCGCGGGAACCCTACGAGCAGTACTTC.

This clonotype turned up a few times. The genes are TRBV5-6 and TRBJ2-7, with D possibly being TRBD1 or TRBD2 (5 bases each). CDR3 size: 14 residues. Germline V lookup: CDR1 SGHDT, CDR2 YYEEEE. The V end was cut by 3 bases, the J end by 7 bases, with 17 bases between. This CDR3 reads CASSWDVRQSEQYF. The CDR3 region has the DNA TGTGCCAGCAGCTGGGACGTCAGGCAGTCGGAGCAGTACTTC.

The chain recombines TRBV20-1 with TRBJ1-5, with D perhaps TRBD1 (5 bases). The CDR3 has 14 amino acids. Per the germline V gene, CDR1 is DFQATT and CDR2 is SNEGSKA (reference sequence). The germline V and J ends were trimmed by 1 base and 1 base, with 8 bases remaining between them. CDR3 region: CSARGGVSNQPQHF. The CDR3 DNA sequence: TGCAGTGCTAGAGGGGGGGTGAGCAATCAGCCCCAGCATTTT.